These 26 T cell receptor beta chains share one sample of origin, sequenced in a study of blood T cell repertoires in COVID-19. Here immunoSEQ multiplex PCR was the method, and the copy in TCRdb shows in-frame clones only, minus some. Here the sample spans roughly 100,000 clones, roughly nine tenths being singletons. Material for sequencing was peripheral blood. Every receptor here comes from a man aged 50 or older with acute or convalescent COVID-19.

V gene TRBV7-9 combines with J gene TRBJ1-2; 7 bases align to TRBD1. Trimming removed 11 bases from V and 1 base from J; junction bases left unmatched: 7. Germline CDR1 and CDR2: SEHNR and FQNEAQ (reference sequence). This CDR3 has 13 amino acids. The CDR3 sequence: CAGRQGLNYGYTF. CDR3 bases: TGTGCCGGAAGACAGGGCCTTAACTATGGCTACACCTTC.

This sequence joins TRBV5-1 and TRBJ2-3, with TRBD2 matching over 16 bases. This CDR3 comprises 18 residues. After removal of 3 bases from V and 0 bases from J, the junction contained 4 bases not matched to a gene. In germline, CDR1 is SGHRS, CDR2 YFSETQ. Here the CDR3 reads CASSSGLAGGRSTDTQYF. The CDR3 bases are TGCGCCAGCAGCTCGGGACTAGCGGGGGGGCGAAGCACAGATACGCAGTATTTT.

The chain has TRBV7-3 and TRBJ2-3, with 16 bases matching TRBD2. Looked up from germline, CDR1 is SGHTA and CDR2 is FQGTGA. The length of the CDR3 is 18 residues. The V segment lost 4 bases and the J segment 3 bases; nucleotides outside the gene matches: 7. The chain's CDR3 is CASSSGTSGGARTDTQYF. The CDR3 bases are TGTGCCAGCAGCTCCGGGACTAGCGGGGGGGCAAGGACAGATACGCAGTATTTT.

CDR3 loop: CASSPHRQRNTEAFF. The CDR3 nucleotides read TGTGCCAGCAGCCCGCACCGCCAGCGGAACACTGAAGCTTTCTTT. The chain employs TRBV3-1 (or the pseudogene TRBV3-2) and TRBJ1-1; D ambiguous. Per germline, CDR1 LGHDT and CDR2 YNNKEL (reference sequence). The CDR3 consists of 15 residues. Between the trimmed V and J ends, which lost 4 bases and 1 base, there was a span of 13 bases.

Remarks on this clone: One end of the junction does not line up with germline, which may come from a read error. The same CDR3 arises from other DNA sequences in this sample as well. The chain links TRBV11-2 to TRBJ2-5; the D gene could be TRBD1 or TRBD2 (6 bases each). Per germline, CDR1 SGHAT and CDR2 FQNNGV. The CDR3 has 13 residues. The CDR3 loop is CASSLGGRETQYF. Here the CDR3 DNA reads TGTGCCAGTAGCTTAGGGGGGAGGGAGACCCAGTACTTC.

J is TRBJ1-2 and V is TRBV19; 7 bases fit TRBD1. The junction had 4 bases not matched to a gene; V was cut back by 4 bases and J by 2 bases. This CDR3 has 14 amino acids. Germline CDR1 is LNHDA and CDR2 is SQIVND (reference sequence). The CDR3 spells CASSRQGINYGYTF. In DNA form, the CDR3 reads TGTGCCAGTAGTAGACAGGGAATCAACTATGGCTACACCTTC.

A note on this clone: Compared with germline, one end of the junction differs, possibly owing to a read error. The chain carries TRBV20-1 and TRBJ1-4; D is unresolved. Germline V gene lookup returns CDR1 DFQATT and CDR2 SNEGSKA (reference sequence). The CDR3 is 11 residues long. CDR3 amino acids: CSARSPPRLDF. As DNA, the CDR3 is TGCAGTGCTAGATCCCCGCCGAGACTGGATTTT.

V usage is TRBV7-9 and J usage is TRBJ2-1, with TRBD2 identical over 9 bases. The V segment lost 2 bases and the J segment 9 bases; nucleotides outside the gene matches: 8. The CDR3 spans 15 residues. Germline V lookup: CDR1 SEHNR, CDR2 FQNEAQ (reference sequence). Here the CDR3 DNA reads TGTGCCAGCAGCTTATCTCTAGCGGGAACCGCTGAGCAGTTCTTC. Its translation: CASSLSLAGTAEQFF.

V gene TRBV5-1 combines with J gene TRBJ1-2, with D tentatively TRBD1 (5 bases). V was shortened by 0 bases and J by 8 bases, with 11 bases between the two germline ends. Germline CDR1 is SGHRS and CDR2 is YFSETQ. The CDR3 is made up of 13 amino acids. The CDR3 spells CASSLAGGQGYTF. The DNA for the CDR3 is TGCGCCAGCAGCTTGGCCGGGGGTCAGGGCTACACCTTC.

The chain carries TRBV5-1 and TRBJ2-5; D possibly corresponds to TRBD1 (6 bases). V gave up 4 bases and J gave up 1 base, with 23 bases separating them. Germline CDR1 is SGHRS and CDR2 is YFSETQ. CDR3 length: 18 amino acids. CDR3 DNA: TGCGCCAGCAGCGGGGGAATTGAAGGACAGATCTTCCAAGAGACCCAGTACTTC. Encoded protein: CASSGGIEGQIFQETQYF.

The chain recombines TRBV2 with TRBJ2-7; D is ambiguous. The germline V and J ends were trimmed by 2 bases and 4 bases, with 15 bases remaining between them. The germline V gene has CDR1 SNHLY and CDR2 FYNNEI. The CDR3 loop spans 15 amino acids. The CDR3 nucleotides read TGTGCCAGCAGTGAATCACTCCTACTCCCATACGAGCAGTACTTC. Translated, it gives CASSESLLLPYEQYF.

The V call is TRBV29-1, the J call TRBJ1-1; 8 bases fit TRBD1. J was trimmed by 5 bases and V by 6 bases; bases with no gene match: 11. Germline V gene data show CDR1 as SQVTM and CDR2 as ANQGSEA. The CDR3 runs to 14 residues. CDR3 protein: CSVPGPTGGTEAFF. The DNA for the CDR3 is TGCAGCGTCCCCGGACCCACAGGGGGAACTGAAGCTTTCTTT.

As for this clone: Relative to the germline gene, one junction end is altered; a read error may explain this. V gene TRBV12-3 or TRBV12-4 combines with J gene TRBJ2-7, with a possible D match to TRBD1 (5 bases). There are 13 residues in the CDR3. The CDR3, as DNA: TGTGCCAGCAGTCAAGGACACTCCAACGAGCAGTACTTC. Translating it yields CASSQGHSNEQYF.

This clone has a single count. The CDR3, as DNA: TGTGCCAGCAGCGTGGACAGGGGACGGACCACTGAAGCTTTCTTT. It translates to CASSVDRGRTTEAFF. J is TRBJ1-1 and V is TRBV7-2, with 9 positions matching TRBD1. This CDR3 comprises 15 residues. Per the germline V gene, CDR1 is SGHTA and CDR2 is FQGNSA. V lost 5 bases to trimming and J lost 4 bases; unmatched junction nucleotides: 8.

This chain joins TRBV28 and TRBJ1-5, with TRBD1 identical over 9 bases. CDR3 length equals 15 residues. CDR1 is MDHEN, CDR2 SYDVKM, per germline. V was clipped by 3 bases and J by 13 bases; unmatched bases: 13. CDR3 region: CASSFRAVLGQGQHF. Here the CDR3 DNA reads TGTGCCAGCAGTTTCCGGGCAGTGCTGGGACAGGGACAGCATTTT. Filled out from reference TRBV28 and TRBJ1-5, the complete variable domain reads DVKVTQSSRYLVKRTGEKVFLECVQDMDHENMFWYRQDPGLGLRLIYFSYDVKMKEKGDIPEGYSVSREKKERFSLILESASTNQTSMYLCASSFRAVLGQGQHFGDGTRLSIL.

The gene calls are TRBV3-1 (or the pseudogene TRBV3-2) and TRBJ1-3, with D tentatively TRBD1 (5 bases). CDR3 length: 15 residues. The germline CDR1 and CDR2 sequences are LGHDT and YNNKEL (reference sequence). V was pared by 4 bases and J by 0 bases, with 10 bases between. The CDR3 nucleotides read TGTGCCAGCAGCCGCAGGGCCGGCTCTGGAAACACCATATATTTT. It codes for CASSRRAGSGNTIYF.

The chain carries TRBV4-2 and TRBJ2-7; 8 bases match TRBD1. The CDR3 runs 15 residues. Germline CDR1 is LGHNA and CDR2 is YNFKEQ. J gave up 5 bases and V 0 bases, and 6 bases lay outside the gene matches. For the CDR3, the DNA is TGTGCCAGCAGCCAAGAGGGGGGACAGGAAAACGAGCAGTACTTC. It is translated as CASSQEGGQENEQYF.

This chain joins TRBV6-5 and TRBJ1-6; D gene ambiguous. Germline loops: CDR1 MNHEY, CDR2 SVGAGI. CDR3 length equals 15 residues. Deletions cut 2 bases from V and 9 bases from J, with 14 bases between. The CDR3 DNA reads TGTGCCAGCAGTTACGTGGTCCTCGGGGTTTCACCCCTCCACTTT. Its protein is CASSYVVLGVSPLHF.

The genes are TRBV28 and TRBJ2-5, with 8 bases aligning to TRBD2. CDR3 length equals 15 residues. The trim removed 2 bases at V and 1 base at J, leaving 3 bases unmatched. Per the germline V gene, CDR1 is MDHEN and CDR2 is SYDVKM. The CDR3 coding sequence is TGTGCCAGCAGTTTAGGAACTAGCGGCCAAGAGACCCAGTACTTC. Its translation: CASSLGTSGQETQYF. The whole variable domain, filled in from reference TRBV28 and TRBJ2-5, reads DVKVTQSSRYLVKRTGEKVFLECVQDMDHENMFWYRQDPGLGLRLIYFSYDVKMKEKGDIPEGYSVSREKKERFSLILESASTNQTSMYLCASSLGTSGQETQYFGPGTRLLVL.

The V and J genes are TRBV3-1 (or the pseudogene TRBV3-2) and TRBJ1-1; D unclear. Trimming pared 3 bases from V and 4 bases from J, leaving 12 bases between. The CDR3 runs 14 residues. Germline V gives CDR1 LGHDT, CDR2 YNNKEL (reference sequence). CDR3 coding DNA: TGTGCCAGCAGCCAGGGAAACCGGGGCACTGAAGCTTTCTTT. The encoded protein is CASSQGNRGTEAFF.

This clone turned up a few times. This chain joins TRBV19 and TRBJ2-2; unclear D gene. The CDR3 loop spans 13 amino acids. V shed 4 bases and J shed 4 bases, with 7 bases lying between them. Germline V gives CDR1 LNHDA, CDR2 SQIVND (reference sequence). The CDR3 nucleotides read TGTGCCAGTAGTAGTTCTTTCACCGGGGAGCTGTTTTTT. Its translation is CASSSSFTGELFF.

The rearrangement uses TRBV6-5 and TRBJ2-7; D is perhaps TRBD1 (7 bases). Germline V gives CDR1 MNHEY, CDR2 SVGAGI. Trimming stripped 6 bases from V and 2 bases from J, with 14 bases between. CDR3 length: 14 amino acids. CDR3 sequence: CASRAGQLTYEQYF. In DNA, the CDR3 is TGTGCCAGCAGGGCGGGACAGCTAACCTACGAGCAGTACTTC.

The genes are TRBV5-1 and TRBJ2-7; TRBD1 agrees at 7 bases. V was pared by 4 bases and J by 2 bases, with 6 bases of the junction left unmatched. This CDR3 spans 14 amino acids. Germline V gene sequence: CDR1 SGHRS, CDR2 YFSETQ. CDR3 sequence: CASSRTDRAYEQYF. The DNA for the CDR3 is TGCGCCAGCAGCCGTACTGACAGGGCCTACGAGCAGTACTTC.

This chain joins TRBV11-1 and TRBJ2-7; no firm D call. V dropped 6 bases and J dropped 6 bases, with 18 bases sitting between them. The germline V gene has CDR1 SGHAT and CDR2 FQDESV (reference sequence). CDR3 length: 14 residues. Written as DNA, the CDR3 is TGTGCCAGCAGTCGATACGGCTCCAGAGGCGAGCAGTACTTC. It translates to CASSRYGSRGEQYF.

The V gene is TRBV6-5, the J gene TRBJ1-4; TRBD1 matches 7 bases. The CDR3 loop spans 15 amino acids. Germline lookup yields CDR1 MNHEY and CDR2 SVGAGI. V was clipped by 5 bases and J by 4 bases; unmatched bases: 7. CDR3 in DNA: TGTGCCAGCAGTAGACACAGGGGCGGTAATGAAAAACTGTTTTTT. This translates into CASSRHRGGNEKLFF.

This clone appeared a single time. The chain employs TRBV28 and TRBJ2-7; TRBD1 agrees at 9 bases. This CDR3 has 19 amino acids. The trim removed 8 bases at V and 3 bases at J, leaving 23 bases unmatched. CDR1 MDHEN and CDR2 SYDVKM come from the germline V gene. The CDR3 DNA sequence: TGTGCCAGCGGGACAGGGCCAGCCCTATCATCACTTGGCGGCTACGAGCAGTACTTC. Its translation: CASGTGPALSSLGGYEQYF.